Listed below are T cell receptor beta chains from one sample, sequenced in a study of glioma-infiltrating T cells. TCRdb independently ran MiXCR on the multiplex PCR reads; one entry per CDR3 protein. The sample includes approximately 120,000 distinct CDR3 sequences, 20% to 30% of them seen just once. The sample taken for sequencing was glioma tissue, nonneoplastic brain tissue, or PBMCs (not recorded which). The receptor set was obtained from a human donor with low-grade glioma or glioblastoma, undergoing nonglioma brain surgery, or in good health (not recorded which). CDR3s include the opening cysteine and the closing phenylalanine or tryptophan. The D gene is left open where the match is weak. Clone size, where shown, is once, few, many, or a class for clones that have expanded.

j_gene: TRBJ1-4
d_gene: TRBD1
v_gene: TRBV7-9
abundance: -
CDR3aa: CASSAYLQGASKEKLFF
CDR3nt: TGTGCCAGCAGCGCCTACCTTCAGGGGGCGAGCAAGGAAAAACTGTTTTTT

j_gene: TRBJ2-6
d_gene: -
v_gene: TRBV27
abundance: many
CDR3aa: CAIWEAGANVLTF
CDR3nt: TGTGCCATTTGGGAGGCTGGGGCCAACGTCCTGACTTTC

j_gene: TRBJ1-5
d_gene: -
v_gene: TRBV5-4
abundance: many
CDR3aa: CASSGSRDGEPQHF
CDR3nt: TGTGCCAGCAGCGGAAGCAGGGACGGGGAGCCCCAGCATTTT

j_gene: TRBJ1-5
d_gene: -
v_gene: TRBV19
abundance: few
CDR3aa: CASSIASGGPQHF
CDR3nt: TGTGCCAGTAGTATTGCCTCGGGGGGACCCCAGCATTTT

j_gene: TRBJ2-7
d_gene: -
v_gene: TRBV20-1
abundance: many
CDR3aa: CSATGRLTDEQYF
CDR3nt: TGCAGTGCAACGGGACGGCTCACGGACGAGCAGTACTTC

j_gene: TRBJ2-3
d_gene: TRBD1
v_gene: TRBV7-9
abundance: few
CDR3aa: CASTTRPGQGKDTQYF
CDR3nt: TGTGCCAGCACCACAAGACCGGGACAGGGAAAAGATACGCAGTATTTT

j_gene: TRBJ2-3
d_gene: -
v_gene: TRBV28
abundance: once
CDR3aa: CASRLATLNTQYF
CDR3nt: TGTGCCAGCAGATTAGCGACTCTAAATACGCAGTATTTT

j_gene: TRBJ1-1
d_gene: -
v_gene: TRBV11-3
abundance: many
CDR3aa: CASSSSGREAFF
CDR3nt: TGTGCCAGCAGTTCGTCGGGCCGTGAAGCTTTCTTT

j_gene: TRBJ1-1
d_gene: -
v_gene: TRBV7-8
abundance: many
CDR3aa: CASSLPGKPTYTEAFF
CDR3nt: TGTGCCAGCAGCCTCCCGGGGAAACCTACTTATACTGAAGCTTTCTTT

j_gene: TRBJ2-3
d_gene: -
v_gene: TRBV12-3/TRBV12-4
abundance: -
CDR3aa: CAVGGSTDTKYF
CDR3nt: TGTGCCGTGGGGGGTAGCACAGATACGAAGTATTTT

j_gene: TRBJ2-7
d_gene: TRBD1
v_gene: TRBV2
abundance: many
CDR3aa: CASKGTGASYEQYF
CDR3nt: TGTGCCAGCAAGGGGACAGGGGCTTCCTACGAGCAGTACTTC

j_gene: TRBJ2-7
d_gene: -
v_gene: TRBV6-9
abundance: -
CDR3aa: CASSYGGCHKYEQYF
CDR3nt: TGTGCCAGCAGTTACGGAGGCTGCCACAAGTACGAGCAGTACTTC

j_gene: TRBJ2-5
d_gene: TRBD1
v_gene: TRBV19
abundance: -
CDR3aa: CASSKGTGGEETQYF
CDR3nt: TGTGCCAGTAGTAAAGGGACAGGGGGCGAGGAGACCCAGTACTTC

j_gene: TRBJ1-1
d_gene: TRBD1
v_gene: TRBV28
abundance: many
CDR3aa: CASRQGHTEAFF
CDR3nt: TGTGCCAGCAGACAGGGGCACACTGAAGCTTTCTTT

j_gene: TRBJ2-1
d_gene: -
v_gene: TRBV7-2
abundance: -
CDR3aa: CARSSTLRGNLGQFF
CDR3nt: TGTGCCCGCAGTTCCACCCTACGGGGGAACTTAGGGCAGTTCTTC

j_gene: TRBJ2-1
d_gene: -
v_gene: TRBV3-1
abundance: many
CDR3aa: CASSLTGGQYNEQFF
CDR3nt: TGTGCCAGCAGCCTAACCGGGGGCCAGTACAATGAGCAGTTCTTC

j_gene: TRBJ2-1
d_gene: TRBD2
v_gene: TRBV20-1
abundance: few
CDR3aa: CSAPPGTSGRNEQFF
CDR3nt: TGCAGTGCCCCCCCAGGGACTAGCGGGAGAAATGAGCAGTTCTTC

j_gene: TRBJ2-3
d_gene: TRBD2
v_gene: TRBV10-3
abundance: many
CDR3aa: CAISWTSGDTDTQYF
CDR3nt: TGTGCCATCAGTTGGACTAGCGGAGACACAGATACGCAGTATTTT

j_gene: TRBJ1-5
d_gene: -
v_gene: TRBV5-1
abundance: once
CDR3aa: CASSLGGYRNQPQHF
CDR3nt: TGCGCCAGCAGCTTAGGCGGTTATAGAAATCAGCCCCAGCATTTT

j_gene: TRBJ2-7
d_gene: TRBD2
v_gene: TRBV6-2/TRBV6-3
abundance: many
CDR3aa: CASSLQREGEQYF
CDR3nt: TGTGCCAGCAGCCTCCAGCGGGAGGGCGAGCAGTACTTC

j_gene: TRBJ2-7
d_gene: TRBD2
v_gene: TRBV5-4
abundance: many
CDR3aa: CASSQGGMASGTYEQYF
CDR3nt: TGTGCCAGCAGCCAAGGGGGTATGGCTAGCGGGACCTACGAGCAGTACTTC

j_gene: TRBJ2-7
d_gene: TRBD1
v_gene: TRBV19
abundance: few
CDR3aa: CASSRLGGFAYEQYF
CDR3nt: TGTGCCAGTAGCCGTTTAGGGGGCTTCGCCTACGAGCAGTACTTC

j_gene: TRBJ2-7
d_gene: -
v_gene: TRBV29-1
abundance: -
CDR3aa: CSVRDRAPYEQYF
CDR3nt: TGCAGCGTCAGGGACCGGGCCCCTTACGAGCAGTACTTC

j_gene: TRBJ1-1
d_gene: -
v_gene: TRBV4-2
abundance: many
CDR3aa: CASSQDGAGGGTEAFF
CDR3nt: TGTGCCAGCAGCCAAGATGGAGCGGGGGGCGGAACTGAAGCTTTCTTT

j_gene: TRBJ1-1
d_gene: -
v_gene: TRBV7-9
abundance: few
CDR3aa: CASNLRDTLEAFF
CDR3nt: TGTGCCAGCAACCTCCGGGACACCCTTGAAGCTTTCTTT

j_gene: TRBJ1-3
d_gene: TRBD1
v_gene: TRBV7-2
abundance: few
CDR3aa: CASSPRDRIGNTIYF
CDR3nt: TGTGCCAGCAGCCCAAGGGACAGGATCGGGAACACCATATATTTT

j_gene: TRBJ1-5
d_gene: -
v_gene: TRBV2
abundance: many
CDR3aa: CASSGRGDQPQHF
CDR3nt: TGTGCCAGCAGTGGACGGGGGGATCAGCCCCAGCATTTT

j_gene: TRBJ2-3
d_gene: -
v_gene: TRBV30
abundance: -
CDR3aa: CAWKADAADTQYF
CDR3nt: TGTGCCTGGAAGGCCGACGCAGCGGATACGCAGTATTTT

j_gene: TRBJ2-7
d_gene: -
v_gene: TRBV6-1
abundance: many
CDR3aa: CASYAGAYYEQYF
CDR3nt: TGTGCCAGTTACGCAGGGGCGTACTACGAGCAGTACTTC

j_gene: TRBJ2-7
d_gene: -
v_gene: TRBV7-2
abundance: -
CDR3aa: CASRPYSSEQYF
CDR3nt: TGTGCCAGCAGGCCCTACTCCTCCGAGCAGTACTTC

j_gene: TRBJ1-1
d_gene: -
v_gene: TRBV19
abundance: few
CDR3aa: CASSILVGNTEAFF
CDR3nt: TGTGCCAGTAGTATTCTTGTAGGGAACACTGAAGCTTTCTTT

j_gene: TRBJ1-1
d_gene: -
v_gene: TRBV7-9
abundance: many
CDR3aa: CASSLQGAAFF
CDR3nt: TGTGCCAGCAGCCTGCAGGGTGCAGCTTTCTTT

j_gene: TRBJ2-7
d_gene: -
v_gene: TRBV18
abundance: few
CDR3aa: CASSPTVSYEQYF
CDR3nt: TGTGCCAGCTCACCCACGGTCTCCTACGAGCAGTACTTC

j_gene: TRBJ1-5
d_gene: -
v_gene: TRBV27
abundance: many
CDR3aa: CASRQVGNGGDQPQHF
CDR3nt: TGTGCCAGCAGACAGGTGGGCAATGGGGGGGATCAGCCCCAGCATTTT

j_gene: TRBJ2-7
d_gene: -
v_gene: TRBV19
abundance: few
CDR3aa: CASSISAASYEQYF
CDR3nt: TGTGCCAGTAGTATATCGGCCGCTTCCTACGAGCAGTACTTC

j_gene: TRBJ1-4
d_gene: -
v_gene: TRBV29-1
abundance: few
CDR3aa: CSGGWSNEKLFF
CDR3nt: TGCAGCGGGGGCTGGTCTAATGAAAAACTGTTTTTT

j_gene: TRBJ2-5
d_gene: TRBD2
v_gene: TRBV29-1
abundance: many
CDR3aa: CSAIPVSGGETQYF
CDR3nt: TGCAGCGCTATCCCCGTGAGCGGGGGGGAGACCCAGTACTTC

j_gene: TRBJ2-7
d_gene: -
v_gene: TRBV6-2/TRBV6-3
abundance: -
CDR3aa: CASKKERLYERYF
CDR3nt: TGTGCCAGCAAGAAGGAAAGGCTCTACGAGCGGTACTTC

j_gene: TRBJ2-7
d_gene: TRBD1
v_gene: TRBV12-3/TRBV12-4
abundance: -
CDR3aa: CASSFTGGRYEQYF
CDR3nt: TGTGCCAGCAGTTTTACAGGGGGCCGCTACGAGCAGTACTTC

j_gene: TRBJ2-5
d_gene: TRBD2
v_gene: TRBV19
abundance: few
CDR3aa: CASSPRVLAGGLYQETQYF
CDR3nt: TGTGCCAGTAGTCCTCGGGTGCTAGCGGGGGGGTTGTACCAAGAGACCCAGTACTTC